What follows is one T cell receptor beta chain and its context. Its antigen is not known. The junction departs from the called germline gene at one end, perhaps through a read error. Only in-frame clones appear in the TCRdb table, and some are missing; sequencing was by immunoSEQ multiplex PCR. The sample records 15,000 to 20,000 clones, about nine tenths being singletons. This entry belongs to a study of T cells after posttransplantation cyclophosphamide. Study observations and caveats: Skin or GI-infiltrating T cells shared few TRB sequences with blood. Donor CD8+ memory clones often dominated recipient blood repertoires at later times.

Germline V gene data show CDR1 as LNHDA and CDR2 as SQIVND (reference sequence). This CDR3 region has 15 residues. Controls had myeloablative marrow grafts with methotrexate and calcineurin inhibitor, sampled at 1 year. The TCR sequence derives from a male patient aged 50 to 59 who received an allogeneic stem cell transplant from an unrelated donor, was CMV-positive, and had chronic GVHD only. The graft donor may account for some of the T cells. The specimen was PBMCs, collected after an allogeneic stem cell transplant with a calcineurin inhibitor and methotrexate. V gene TRBV19 combines with J gene TRBJ1-5; TRBD1 matches 7 bases. This chain's CDR3 is CASRIGGRGSGPQHF. CDR3 nucleotides: TGTGCCAGTAGGATAGGTGGCAGGGGGTCCGGGCCCCAGCATTTT.